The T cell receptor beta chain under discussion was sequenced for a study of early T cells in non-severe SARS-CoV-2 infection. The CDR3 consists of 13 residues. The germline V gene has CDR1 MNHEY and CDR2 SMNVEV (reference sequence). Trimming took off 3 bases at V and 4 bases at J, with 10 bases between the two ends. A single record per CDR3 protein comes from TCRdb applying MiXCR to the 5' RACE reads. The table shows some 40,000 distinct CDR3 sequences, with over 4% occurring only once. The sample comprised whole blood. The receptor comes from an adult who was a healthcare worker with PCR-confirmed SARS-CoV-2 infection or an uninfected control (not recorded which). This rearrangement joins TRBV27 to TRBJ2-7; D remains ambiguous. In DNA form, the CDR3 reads TGTGCCAGCAGTTTTTGGTACGGGTACGAGCAGTACTTC. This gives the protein CASSFWYGYEQYF.